A selection of T cell receptor beta chains follows, all from one sample in a study of blood T cell repertoires in COVID-19. Clones were read by immunoSEQ multiplex PCR, and TCRdb kept only the in-frame ones, dropping some. This table holds 20,000 to 30,000 clones, 65% to 90% found once. Sequenced: peripheral blood. These receptors were taken from a human donor in a cohort sampled during active COVID-19. The CDR3 runs from the conserved cysteine through the conserved F or W. The D gene is left open where the match is weak. Clone size is given for some rows only: seen once, a few or many times, or a class if the clone is expanded.

clone_size: -
v_call: TRBV7-3
j_call: TRBJ2-7
d_call: TRBD2
cdr3_aa: CASSLGLGGIYEQYF
cdr3_nt: TGTGCCAGCAGCTTAGGACTAGGCGGGATCTACGAGCAGTACTTC

clone_size: -
v_call: TRBV6-5
j_call: TRBJ1-3
d_call: -
cdr3_aa: CASSYSGRVENTIYF
cdr3_nt: TGTGCCAGCAGTTACTCGGGCAGGGTCGAAAACACCATATATTTT

clone_size: -
v_call: TRBV6-5
j_call: TRBJ2-6
d_call: -
cdr3_aa: CASSWTFSGANVLTF
cdr3_nt: TGTGCCAGCAGTTGGACATTCTCTGGGGCCAACGTCCTGACTTTC

clone_size: -
v_call: TRBV4-1
j_call: TRBJ1-5
d_call: TRBD1
cdr3_aa: CASSQEGQENQPQHF
cdr3_nt: TGCGCCAGCAGCCAAGAAGGACAGGAAAATCAGCCCCAGCATTTT

clone_size: -
v_call: TRBV6-5
j_call: TRBJ1-2
d_call: TRBD1
cdr3_aa: CASSYSGQGNYGYTF
cdr3_nt: TGTGCCAGCAGTTACTCCGGACAGGGGAACTATGGCTACACCTTC

clone_size: -
v_call: TRBV27
j_call: TRBJ2-1
d_call: TRBD2
cdr3_aa: CASSFNSGANEQFF
cdr3_nt: TGTGCCAGCAGTTTTAATAGCGGGGCGAATGAGCAGTTCTTC

clone_size: -
v_call: TRBV7-3
j_call: TRBJ2-1
d_call: -
cdr3_aa: CASSLGSEEQFF
cdr3_nt: TGTGCCAGCAGCTTAGGTAGCGAAGAGCAGTTCTTC

clone_size: -
v_call: TRBV19
j_call: TRBJ1-5
d_call: -
cdr3_aa: CASRGLEVGDQPQHF
cdr3_nt: TGTGCCAGTAGGGGACTGGAGGTTGGGGATCAGCCCCAGCATTTT

clone_size: -
v_call: TRBV4-3
j_call: TRBJ2-5
d_call: -
cdr3_aa: CASSQAVVAETQYF
cdr3_nt: TGCGCCAGCAGCCAAGCTGTTGTCGCGGAGACCCAGTACTTC

clone_size: few
v_call: TRBV27
j_call: TRBJ1-5
d_call: TRBD1
cdr3_aa: CASRLQGSDQPQHF
cdr3_nt: TGTGCCAGCAGACTACAGGGGAGCGATCAGCCCCAGCATTTT

clone_size: -
v_call: TRBV19
j_call: TRBJ2-7
d_call: -
cdr3_aa: CASSIGRGGVSMEEQYF
cdr3_nt: TGTGCCAGTAGTATAGGCAGAGGGGGAGTTTCGATGGAAGAGCAGTACTTC

clone_size: -
v_call: TRBV7-9
j_call: TRBJ1-2
d_call: -
cdr3_aa: CAQGVPNYGYTF
cdr3_nt: TGTGCACAGGGCGTCCCTAACTATGGCTACACCTTC

clone_size: -
v_call: TRBV6-5
j_call: TRBJ2-7
d_call: TRBD1
cdr3_aa: CASSPGTGSYEQYF
cdr3_nt: TGTGCCAGCAGTCCCGGGACAGGGTCCTACGAGCAGTACTTC

clone_size: -
v_call: TRBV6-5
j_call: TRBJ1-5
d_call: -
cdr3_aa: CASSYGSGNQPQHF
cdr3_nt: TGTGCCAGCAGTTACGGCTCCGGCAATCAGCCCCAGCATTTT

clone_size: -
v_call: TRBV27
j_call: TRBJ2-6
d_call: TRBD1
cdr3_aa: CASSSIQGASSGANVLTF
cdr3_nt: TGTGCCAGCAGTTCGATACAGGGGGCGAGCTCTGGGGCCAACGTCCTGACTTTC

clone_size: -
v_call: TRBV30
j_call: TRBJ1-1
d_call: -
cdr3_aa: CAWSGSLRAFF
cdr3_nt: TGTGCCTGGAGCGGTAGCCTACGGGCTTTCTTT

clone_size: -
v_call: TRBV2
j_call: TRBJ2-5
d_call: TRBD1
cdr3_aa: CASGLGQGAGETQYF
cdr3_nt: TGTGCCAGCGGGTTAGGACAGGGGGCAGGAGAGACCCAGTACTTC

clone_size: -
v_call: TRBV2
j_call: TRBJ2-7
d_call: -
cdr3_aa: CASGALSYEQYF
cdr3_nt: TGTGCCAGCGGGGCCCTCTCCTACGAGCAGTACTTC

clone_size: few
v_call: TRBV30
j_call: TRBJ2-4
d_call: -
cdr3_aa: CACTQGGGWKNIQYF
cdr3_nt: TGTGCCTGTACTCAGGGAGGCGGGTGGAAAAACATTCAGTACTTC

clone_size: once
v_call: TRBV10-3
j_call: TRBJ1-3
d_call: -
cdr3_aa: CAISDFSTSLSGNTIYF
cdr3_nt: TGTGCCATCAGTGATTTCTCAACGAGCCTCTCTGGAAACACCATATATTTT

clone_size: few
v_call: TRBV27
j_call: TRBJ2-1
d_call: TRBD2
cdr3_aa: CASSPLAGGGNEQFF
cdr3_nt: TGTGCCAGCAGCCCACTAGCGGGAGGGGGAAATGAGCAGTTCTTC

clone_size: -
v_call: TRBV19
j_call: TRBJ1-1
d_call: -
cdr3_aa: CASSRSGGDTEAFF
cdr3_nt: TGTGCCAGTAGTCGGTCGGGGGGCGACACTGAAGCTTTCTTT

clone_size: -
v_call: TRBV9
j_call: TRBJ2-3
d_call: -
cdr3_aa: CASSVELVSTDTQYF
cdr3_nt: TGTGCCAGCAGCGTAGAGCTAGTAAGCACAGATACGCAGTATTTT

clone_size: -
v_call: TRBV6-5
j_call: TRBJ1-2
d_call: -
cdr3_aa: CASSYSQGENYGYTF
cdr3_nt: TGTGCCAGCAGTTACTCGCAGGGCGAGAACTATGGCTACACCTTC

clone_size: once
v_call: TRBV18
j_call: TRBJ2-2
d_call: -
cdr3_aa: CASSPLRLGNTGELFF
cdr3_nt: TGTGCCAGCTCACCACTGAGACTAGGTAACACCGGGGAGCTGTTTTTT

clone_size: -
v_call: TRBV5-6
j_call: TRBJ2-2
d_call: TRBD1
cdr3_aa: CASSLPPGRGQSNTGELFF
cdr3_nt: TGTGCCAGCAGCTTGCCCCCGGGCAGGGGGCAATCGAACACCGGGGAGCTGTTTTTT

clone_size: -
v_call: TRBV30
j_call: TRBJ1-2
d_call: TRBD1
cdr3_aa: CAWSITGTGDGYTF
cdr3_nt: TGTGCCTGGAGTATAACCGGGACAGGGGATGGCTACACCTTC

clone_size: -
v_call: TRBV13
j_call: TRBJ2-6
d_call: -
cdr3_aa: CASSLADLRRSGANVLTF
cdr3_nt: TGTGCCAGCAGCTTAGCTGACTTAAGGCGCTCTGGGGCCAACGTCCTGACTTTC

clone_size: once
v_call: TRBV3-1/TRBV3-2
j_call: TRBJ2-7
d_call: -
cdr3_aa: CASSQGRAYEQYF
cdr3_nt: TGTGCCAGCAGCCAAGGGAGGGCGTACGAGCAGTACTTC

clone_size: -
v_call: TRBV5-5
j_call: TRBJ1-5
d_call: -
cdr3_aa: CASRRTHGNQPQHF
cdr3_nt: TGTGCCAGCAGGAGGACACACGGCAATCAGCCCCAGCATTTT

clone_size: -
v_call: TRBV27
j_call: TRBJ1-6
d_call: -
cdr3_aa: CASSFGASNSPLHF
cdr3_nt: TGTGCCAGCAGTTTTGGGGCCTCTAATTCACCCCTCCACTTT

clone_size: -
v_call: TRBV19
j_call: TRBJ1-5
d_call: TRBD1
cdr3_aa: CASSREQGAGGNQPQHF
cdr3_nt: TGTGCCAGTAGTAGGGAACAGGGGGCCGGGGGCAATCAGCCCCAGCATTTT

clone_size: few
v_call: TRBV6-5
j_call: TRBJ1-2
d_call: TRBD1
cdr3_aa: CASSFPGQGAYGYTF
cdr3_nt: TGTGCCAGCAGCTTTCCGGGACAGGGGGCCTATGGCTACACCTTC